The 28 T cell receptor beta chains in this list originate from one sample, sequenced in a study of cytomegalovirus exposure and HLA in healthy donors. Assay: immunoSEQ multiplex PCR; the TCRdb copy retains only in-frame clones and omits some. Seen here are 150,000 to 200,000 clones, 85% observed once, and the top ten hold approximately 15%. Source material: PBMCs. The receptors were gathered from a man between 18 and 29 years old in good health and CMV-seropositive.

The V and J genes are TRBV6-5 and TRBJ2-3; 8 nucleotides match TRBD2. Germline CDR1 is MNHEY and CDR2 is SVGAGI. The junction had 2 bases not matched to a gene; V was cut back by 6 bases and J by 0 bases. CDR3 size: 14 residues. The CDR3 DNA is TGTGCCAGCAGGTTAGCGGGGAGCACAGATACGCAGTATTTT. It encodes CASRLAGSTDTQYF.

The chain carries TRBV28 and TRBJ2-5; 10 bases line up with TRBD2. Trimming at V came to 5 bases and at J to 6 bases, leaving 12 bases not matched to a gene. CDR1 is MDHEN, CDR2 SYDVKM, per germline. This CDR3 comprises 16 residues. The CDR3 here is CASSPEKRGGVQTQYF. The DNA for the CDR3 is TGTGCCAGCAGTCCCGAAAAGCGGGGGGGCGTCCAGACCCAGTACTTC. Together with reference TRBV28 and TRBJ2-5, the CDR3 gives the full variable domain: DVKVTQSSRYLVKRTGEKVFLECVQDMDHENMFWYRQDPGLGLRLIYFSYDVKMKEKGDIPEGYSVSREKKERFSLILESASTNQTSMYLCASSPEKRGGVQTQYFGPGTRLLVL.

The chain couples TRBV9 to TRBJ2-3; 10 positions agree with TRBD2. Germline lookup yields CDR1 SGDLS and CDR2 YYNGEE. This CDR3 is 15 amino acids long. Trimming took 4 bases from V and 1 from J; bases not matched to a gene: 3. The CDR3 region has the DNA TGTGCCAGCAGCTCCGGGACTAGCGGCACAGATACGCAGTATTTT. Amino acid sequence: CASSSGTSGTDTQYF.

The chain employs TRBV19 and TRBJ1-1; TRBD1 matches 7 bases. Germline V CDR1 and CDR2: LNHDA, SQIVND (reference sequence). With V trimmed by 7 bases and J by 1 base, 9 bases remained unmatched. The CDR3 is 15 amino acids. CDR3 sequence reads: CASKGEQGRNTEAFF. The DNA of the CDR3 is TGTGCCAGTAAGGGAGAACAGGGGAGGAACACTGAAGCTTTCTTT.

The J gene is TRBJ1-1, the V gene TRBV4-2; D gene uncertain. V was cut by 2 bases and J by 8 bases, with 9 bases left in between. Germline assignment: CDR1 LGHNA and CDR2 YNFKEQ. The CDR3 has 12 amino acids. CDR3 nucleotide sequence: TGTGCCAGCAGCCAAAGCGGGAGAGAAGCTTTCTTT. Protein product: CASSQSGREAFF.

The chain recombines TRBV15 with TRBJ1-2; TRBD1 agrees at 10 bases. CDR1 is LNHNV and CDR2 is YYDKDF in the germline V gene (reference sequence). The CDR3 length is 15 residues. Germline trimming cut 5 bases from V and 8 bases from J; bases unmatched to any gene: 11. CDR3 nucleotides: TGTGCCACCAGCGGGTGGTTGGGGACAGGGGACGGCTACACCTTC. Translated, it gives CATSGWLGTGDGYTF.

The chain's CDR3 is CAAATSQFNEKLFF. CDR3 DNA: TGTGCCGCGGCGACGTCACAATTTAATGAAAAACTGTTTTTT. This rearrangement joins TRBV30 to TRBJ1-4; D call uncertain. Germline V lookup: CDR1 GTSNPN, CDR2 SVGIG (reference sequence). Trimming took 8 bases from V and 4 from J, leaving 17 bases between them. This CDR3 has 14 amino acids.

The chain is built from TRBV5-5 and TRBJ1-1; D not resolved. CDR1 is SGHKS and CDR2 is YYEKEE in the germline V gene (reference sequence). The V and J ends lost 0 bases and 4 bases respectively, with 7 bases between them. The CDR3 covers 13 residues. The CDR3 DNA reads TGTGCCAGCAGCTTGGGACAAAGCACTGAAGCTTTCTTT. This sequence encodes CASSLGQSTEAFF. The full variable domain, rest sourced from reference TRBV5-5 and TRBJ1-1, is DAGVTQSPTHLIKTRGQQVTLRCSPISGHKSVSWYQQVLGQGPQFIFQYYEKEERGRGNFPDRFSARQFPNYSSELNVNALLLGDSALYLCASSLGQSTEAFFGQGTRLTVV.

The rearrangement joins TRBV27 to TRBJ2-3; 7 bases are a match to TRBD2. This CDR3 is 15 amino acids long. The trim removed 3 bases at V and 3 bases at J, leaving 6 bases unmatched. CDR1 is MNHEY and CDR2 is SMNVEV in the germline V gene (reference sequence). This chain's CDR3 is CASSFGGRETDTQYF. The CDR3 DNA sequence: TGTGCCAGCAGTTTCGGAGGGAGGGAGACAGATACGCAGTATTTT.

This chain joins TRBV28 and TRBJ2-1; 11 bases line up with TRBD2. Germline CDR1 is MDHEN and CDR2 is SYDVKM. The CDR3 loop spans 15 amino acids. With 5 bases clipped from V and 3 bases from J, the junction kept 3 bases outside the gene matches. The CDR3 region has the DNA TGTGCCAGCAGTGGGACTAGCGGAAGCTACAATGAGCAGTTCTTC. Encoded protein: CASSGTSGSYNEQFF.

This CDR3 reads CASTSGLSQDEKLFF. The CDR3, as DNA: TGTGCCAGCACCTCAGGCCTATCCCAGGATGAAAAACTGTTTTTT. V is TRBV6-1 and J is TRBJ1-4; D unclear. This CDR3 has 15 residues. Trimming shortened V by 7 bases and J by 6 bases, and 18 bases separated the two germline ends. Looked up from germline, CDR1 is MNHNS and CDR2 is SASEGT.

This rearrangement joins TRBV7-8 to TRBJ1-1; D not resolved. The CDR3 covers 15 residues. V lost 3 bases to trimming and J lost 0 bases, with 11 bases between them. Germline assignment: CDR1 SGHVS and CDR2 FQNEAQ. The CDR3 region is CASSFGVNMNTEAFF. The CDR3 DNA sequence: TGTGCCAGCAGCTTTGGAGTAAACATGAACACTGAAGCTTTCTTT.

The chain joins TRBV30 to TRBJ1-6; 8 bases are a match to TRBD1. This CDR3 contains 14 residues. CDR1 and CDR2 from the germline V gene are GTSNPN and SVGIG (reference sequence). V trimming: 3 bases; J trimming: 9 bases; junction bases outside the gene matches: 7. The CDR3 reads CAWRWTGLSSPLHF. The CDR3 DNA reads as TGTGCCTGGAGGTGGACAGGGCTCAGTTCACCCCTCCACTTT.

This clone was recorded only once. The chain uses TRBV9 and TRBJ2-3; the D gene is possibly TRBD1 (6 bases). Trimming left V 3 bases short and J 1 base short, with 12 bases between. CDR1 and CDR2 from the germline V gene are SGDLS and YYNGEE. The CDR3 covers 15 residues. The CDR3 region is CASSDRGMGTDTQYF. The CDR3 coding sequence is TGTGCCAGCAGCGATAGGGGGATGGGCACAGATACGCAGTATTTT.

This clone appeared once. The chain carries TRBV10-3 and TRBJ1-5; D not certain. Trimming removed 3 bases at V and 7 bases at J, with 10 bases between. CDR1 and CDR2 from the germline V gene are ENHRY and SYGVKD. The CDR3 has 13 amino acids. CDR3 residues: CAISDSDNQPQHF. CDR3 nucleotide sequence: TGTGCCATCAGTGATTCAGACAACCAGCCCCAGCATTTT.

This clone has a single count. This rearrangement joins TRBV30 to TRBJ2-7, with 7 positions matching TRBD2. CDR3 length: 11 amino acids. Germline V lookup: CDR1 GTSNPN, CDR2 SVGIG (reference sequence). The V gene end was trimmed by 4 bases and the J gene end by 7 bases; junction bases not matched to a gene: 4. The CDR3 coding sequence is TGTGCCTGGATTGGGGGGGTTGAGCAGTACTTC. Amino acid sequence: CAWIGGVEQYF.

This chain joins TRBV30 and TRBJ2-3, with D perhaps TRBD2 (7 bases). Germline V gene data show CDR1 as GTSNPN and CDR2 as SVGIG (reference sequence). Trimming pared 2 bases from V and 4 bases from J, leaving 16 bases between. This CDR3 comprises 15 residues. CDR3 bases: TGTGCCTGGAGTTCGACTAGCAAGGGGGCAGATACGCAGTATTTT. Translation gives CAWSSTSKGADTQYF.

The CDR3: CASSDGLGGLGEAFF. In DNA form, the CDR3 reads TGTGCCAGCAGCGACGGGCTCGGGGGGCTTGGTGAAGCTTTCTTT. V and J are TRBV9 and TRBJ1-1; D possibly corresponds to TRBD1 (6 bases). V lost 3 bases and J lost 7, with 19 bases in between. Germline V gene lookup returns CDR1 SGDLS and CDR2 YYNGEE. CDR3 length: 15 residues.

The CDR3, as DNA: TGCGCCAGCAGCCTTCCACTAGCGGGGGAAGAGACCCAGTACTTC. Translated: CASSLPLAGEETQYF. The V gene is TRBV5-1, the J gene TRBJ2-5, with 11 nucleotides matching TRBD2. Germline V lookup: CDR1 SGHRS, CDR2 YFSETQ. The junction had 5 bases not matched to a gene; V was cut back by 4 bases and J by 3 bases. The CDR3 contains 15 residues.

The V and J genes are TRBV6-6 and TRBJ2-7; D might be TRBD1 (5 bases). V dropped 4 bases and J dropped 5 bases, with 15 bases sitting between them. CDR3 size: 14 residues. The germline CDR1 and CDR2 sequences are MNHNY and SVGAGI (reference sequence). The DNA for the CDR3 is TGTGCCAGCAGTTCTTGGACAAGTGGCAACGAGCAGTACTTC. Its protein product is CASSSWTSGNEQYF.

The V call is TRBV9, the J call TRBJ2-5; 9 bases line up with TRBD2. The germline V gene encodes CDR1 SGDLS and CDR2 YYNGEE. The CDR3 spans 15 residues. The junction had 4 bases not matched to a gene; V was cut back by 2 bases and J by 2 bases. In DNA, the CDR3 is TGTGCCAGCAGCGTTGTAGCGGGGGCACAAGAGACCCAGTACTTC. It encodes CASSVVAGAQETQYF.

J is TRBJ2-7 and V is TRBV7-9; TRBD1 matches at 10 bases. V shed 1 base, J shed 6 bases, and the junction held 9 bases outside the gene matches. The CDR3 runs to 16 residues. The germline V gene has CDR1 SEHNR and CDR2 FQNEAQ (reference sequence). The CDR3 DNA reads as TGTGCCAGCAGCTTAGAAAGGACAGGGGGTGAGGTCGAGCAGTACTTC. It is translated as CASSLERTGGEVEQYF.

CDR3 DNA sequence: TGTGCCAGCAGGGCCCCCGGGACAGGGTATCCTGAAGCTTTCTTT. Translated: CASRAPGTGYPEAFF. The chain recombines TRBV28 with TRBJ1-1, with 9 bases aligning to TRBD1. CDR3 size: 15 residues. In germline, CDR1 is MDHEN, CDR2 SYDVKM. V lost 6 bases, J lost 6 bases, and 11 bases stayed unmatched.

The genes are TRBV7-8 and TRBJ2-7, with D tentatively TRBD2 (6 bases). Germline V CDR1 and CDR2: SGHVS, FQNEAQ. V was trimmed by 4 bases and J by 4 bases, leaving 11 bases between them. CDR3 length: 13 amino acids. The CDR3 region has the DNA TGTGCCAGCAGCTCGGGACTCCGGTACGAGCAGTACTTC. Translated: CASSSGLRYEQYF.

The CDR3, as DNA: TGTGCCAGCAGTTTTCCCGAGAGGAATGAGCAGTTCTTC. Translation: CASSFPERNEQFF. The chain uses TRBV27 and TRBJ2-1; D unresolved. This CDR3 contains 13 residues. Germline CDR1 MNHEY, CDR2 SMNVEV (reference sequence). Trimming cost V 3 bases and J 7 bases, with 10 bases left between them.

This clone was recorded once. The J gene is TRBJ2-1, the V gene TRBV2; the D is unclear. CDR3 length: 11 amino acids. CDR1 and CDR2 from the germline V gene are SNHLY and FYNNEI. V was shortened by 10 bases and J by 8 bases, with 12 bases between the two germline ends. The CDR3 DNA follows: TGTGCCACTACCCAGGCCCATGAGCAGTTCTTC. It translates to CATTQAHEQFF.

The chain carries TRBV7-2 and TRBJ2-7; 10 nucleotides match TRBD2. The CDR3 spans 18 residues. V dropped 1 base and J dropped 4; count of bases not matched to a gene: 13. Germline loops: CDR1 SGHTA, CDR2 FQGNSA. As DNA, the CDR3 is TGTGCCAGCAGCTTAGGTCGTCCGCTAGCGGGAGAACTTTACGAGCAGTACTTC. Its translation: CASSLGRPLAGELYEQYF.

The rearrangement links TRBV5-1 to TRBJ1-1; D is unclear. Germline V gene data show CDR1 as SGHRS and CDR2 as YFSETQ. The CDR3 is made up of 15 amino acids. V gave up 4 bases and J gave up 1 base, with 14 bases separating them. The CDR3 nucleotides are TGCGCCAGCAGCCGCTTGGCTCGGGGGAACACTGAAGCTTTCTTT. Amino acid sequence: CASSRLARGNTEAFF.